The clone carrying this TCR beta chain was observed a handful of times. The antigen is undetermined. This sample is part of a study of T-cell memory formation after mild COVID-19. Per germline, CDR1 LNHNV and CDR2 YYDKDF (reference sequence). The CDR3 totals 16 residues. V lost 1 base, J lost 0 bases, and 11 bases lay in between. TCRdb reprocessed the 5' RACE reads with MiXCR, giving one entry per CDR3 protein. Among tens of thousands of distinct CDR3 sequences listed, roughly 16% were seen once. Points from the study as a whole: Contracting clones localized mainly to CM and EM when CD4+ and mainly to EMRA when CD8+. Contracting clones, day 15 to 85, had balanced CD4/CD8, and later expanders favored CD4+.

The J gene is TRBJ2-3, the V gene TRBV15, with D possibly matching TRBD1 (5 bases). This clonotype was sampled from a man aged 18 to 29 who had mild COVID-19 (a few samples of this study predate the infection). Cell type and time point are not known. Sequencing input: PBMCs or a T cell subset sorted from them (not recorded which). CDR3 protein: CATSRGTSVSTDTQYF. The CDR3 region has the DNA TGTGCCACCAGCAGAGGGACAAGCGTGAGCACAGATACGCAGTATTTT.